This TCR beta chain was recovered during a study of T-cell memory formation after mild COVID-19. Study at large: The TCR clusters were mostly specific to one donor.

Germline CDR1 DFQATT, CDR2 SNEGSKA (reference sequence). This CDR3 contains 13 residues. The V end was cut by 3 bases, the J end by 6 bases, with 15 bases between. Notes on the study in general: Chiefly within CM and EM were the contracting CD4+ clones; CD8+ ones were within EMRA.

Constant-segment primers served in 5'RACE that generated TCR alpha and TCR beta cDNA libraries bearing sample barcodes and UMIs. From the 5' RACE reads, TCRdb called clonotypes with MiXCR, one entry per CDR3 protein. The table has fewer than 400,000 distinct CDR3 sequences, more than 15% seen once; the top ten hold 20% to 25%. This clonotype occurred a few times. Its target is unknown. The chain is built from TRBV20-1 and TRBJ2-7; D is possibly TRBD1 (6 bases). The sample consisted of PBMCs or a T cell subset sorted from them (not recorded which). This receptor was identified in a man younger than 35 who had mild COVID-19 (a few samples of this study predate the infection). Cell type and time point are not known. The CDR3 nucleotides are TGCAGTGCTAGGGACAGCCGCCGCCTCGAGCAGTACGTC. Its protein is CSARDSRRLEQYV.